This T cell receptor beta chain was recovered during a study of cytotoxic CD8 clonotypes in ibrutinib-treated CLL. The table came from immunoSEQ multiplex PCR; TCRdb's copy has only in-frame clones and leaves some out. Among some 29,000 clones listed, 60% to 85% were seen once. As for this clone: Its specificity is not known.

Study-level points and caveats: Sustained-remission patients were sampled at one set of times and progressing patients at different ones.

The sequenced sample was PBMCs, obtained after 36 months of ibrutinib treatment. The receptor was isolated from a human donor with chronic lymphocytic leukemia.

CDR3 sequence reads: CASGTGPYNEQFF. The CDR3 nucleotides are TGTGCCAGCGGGACAGGGCCCTACAATGAGCAGTTCTTC. The rearrangement joins TRBV27 to TRBJ2-1; TRBD1 agrees at 9 bases. The V gene's germline CDR1 is MNHEY and CDR2 SMNVEV (reference sequence). The CDR3 is 13 amino acids. J was trimmed by 2 bases and V by 8 bases; bases with no gene match: 1.